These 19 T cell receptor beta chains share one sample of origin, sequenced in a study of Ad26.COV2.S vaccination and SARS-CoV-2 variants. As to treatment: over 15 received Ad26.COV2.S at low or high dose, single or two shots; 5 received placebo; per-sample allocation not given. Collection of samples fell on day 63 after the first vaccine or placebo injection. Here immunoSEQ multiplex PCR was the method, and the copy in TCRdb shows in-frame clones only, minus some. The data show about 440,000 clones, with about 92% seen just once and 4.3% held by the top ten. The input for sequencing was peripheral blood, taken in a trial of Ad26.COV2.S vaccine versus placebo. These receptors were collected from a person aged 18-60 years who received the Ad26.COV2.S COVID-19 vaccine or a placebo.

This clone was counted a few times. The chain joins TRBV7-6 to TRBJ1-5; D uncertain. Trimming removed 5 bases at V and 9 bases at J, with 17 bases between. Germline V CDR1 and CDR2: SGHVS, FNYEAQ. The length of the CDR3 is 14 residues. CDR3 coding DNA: TGTGCCAGCAGCCTCGCCGAAGAGTCAGGGCCCCAGCATTTT. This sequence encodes CASSLAEESGPQHF.

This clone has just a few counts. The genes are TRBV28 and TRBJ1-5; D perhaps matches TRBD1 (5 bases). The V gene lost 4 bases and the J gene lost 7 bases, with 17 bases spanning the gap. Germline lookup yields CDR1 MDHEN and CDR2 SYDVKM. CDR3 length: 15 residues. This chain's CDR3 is CASSSHSGGKQPQHF. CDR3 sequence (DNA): TGTGCCAGCAGTTCCCATTCGGGGGGTAAACAGCCCCAGCATTTT.

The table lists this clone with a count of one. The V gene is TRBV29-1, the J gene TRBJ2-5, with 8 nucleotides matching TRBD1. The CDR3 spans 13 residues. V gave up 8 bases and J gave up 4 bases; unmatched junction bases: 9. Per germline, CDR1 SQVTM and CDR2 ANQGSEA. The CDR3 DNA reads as TGCAGCTCACGTCCCACAGGGGGAGAGACCCAGTACTTC. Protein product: CSSRPTGGETQYF.

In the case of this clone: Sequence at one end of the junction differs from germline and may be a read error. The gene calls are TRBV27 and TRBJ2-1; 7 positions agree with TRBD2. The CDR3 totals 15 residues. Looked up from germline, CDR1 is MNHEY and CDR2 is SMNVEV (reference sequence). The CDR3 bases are TGTGCCAGCAGTTTACTCCGGGACTACTACAGTGAGCAGTTCTTC. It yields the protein CASSLLRDYYSEQFF.

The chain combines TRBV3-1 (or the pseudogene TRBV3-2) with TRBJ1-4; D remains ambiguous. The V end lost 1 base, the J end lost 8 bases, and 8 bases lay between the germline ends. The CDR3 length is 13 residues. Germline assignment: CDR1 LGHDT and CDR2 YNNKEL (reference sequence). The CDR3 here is CASSQVPIEKLFF. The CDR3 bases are TGTGCCAGCAGCCAAGTCCCGATAGAAAAACTGTTTTTT.

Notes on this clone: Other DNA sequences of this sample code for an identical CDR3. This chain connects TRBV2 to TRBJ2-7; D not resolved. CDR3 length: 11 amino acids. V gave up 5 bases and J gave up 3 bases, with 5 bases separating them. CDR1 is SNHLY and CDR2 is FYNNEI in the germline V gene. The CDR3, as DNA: TGTGCCAGCAGTAAGGGCTACGAGCAGTACTTC. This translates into CASSKGYEQYF.

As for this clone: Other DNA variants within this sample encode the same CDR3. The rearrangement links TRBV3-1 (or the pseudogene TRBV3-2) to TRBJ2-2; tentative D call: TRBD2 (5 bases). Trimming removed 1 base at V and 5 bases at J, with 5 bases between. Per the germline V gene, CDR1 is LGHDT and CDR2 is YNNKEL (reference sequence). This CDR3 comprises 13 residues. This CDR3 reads CASSQGTTGELFF. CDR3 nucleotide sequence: TGTGCCAGCAGCCAAGGGACTACCGGGGAGCTGTTTTTT.

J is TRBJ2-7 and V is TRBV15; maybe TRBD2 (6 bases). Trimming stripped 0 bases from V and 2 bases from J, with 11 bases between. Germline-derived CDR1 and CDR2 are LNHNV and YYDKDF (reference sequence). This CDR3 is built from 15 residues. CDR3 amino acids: CATSREPSEAYEQYF. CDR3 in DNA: TGTGCCACCAGCAGAGAGCCTAGCGAGGCCTACGAGCAGTACTTC.

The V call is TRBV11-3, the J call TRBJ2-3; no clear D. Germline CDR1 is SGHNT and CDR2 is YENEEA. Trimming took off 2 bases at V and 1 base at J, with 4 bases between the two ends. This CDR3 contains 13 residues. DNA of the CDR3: TGTGCCAGCAGCTTACTTCGCACAGATACGCAGTATTTT. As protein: CASSLLRTDTQYF. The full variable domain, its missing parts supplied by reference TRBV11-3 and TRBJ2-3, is EAGVVQSPRYKIIEKKQPVAFWCNPISGHNTLYWYLQNLGQGPELLIRYENEEAVDDSQLPKDRFSAERLKGVDSTLKIQPAELGDSAVYLCASSLLRTDTQYFGPGTRLTVL.

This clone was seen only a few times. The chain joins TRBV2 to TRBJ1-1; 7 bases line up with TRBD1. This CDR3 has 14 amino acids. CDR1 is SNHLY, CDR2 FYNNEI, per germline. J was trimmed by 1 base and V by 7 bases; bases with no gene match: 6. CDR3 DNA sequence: TGTGCCAGCACTAATCGACAGGGGAACACTGAAGCTTTCTTT. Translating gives CASTNRQGNTEAFF.

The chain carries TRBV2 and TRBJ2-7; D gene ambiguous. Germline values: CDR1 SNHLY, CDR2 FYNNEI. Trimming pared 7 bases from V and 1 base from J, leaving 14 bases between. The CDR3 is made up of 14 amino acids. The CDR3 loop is CASIWQRESYEQYF. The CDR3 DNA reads TGTGCCAGCATCTGGCAGCGAGAGTCCTACGAGCAGTACTTC.

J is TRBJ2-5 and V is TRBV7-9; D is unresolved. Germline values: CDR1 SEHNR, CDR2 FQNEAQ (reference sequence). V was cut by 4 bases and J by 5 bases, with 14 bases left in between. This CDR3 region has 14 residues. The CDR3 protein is CASSSPPTGETQYF. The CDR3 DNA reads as TGTGCCAGCAGCTCACCCCCCACGGGCGAGACCCAGTACTTC.

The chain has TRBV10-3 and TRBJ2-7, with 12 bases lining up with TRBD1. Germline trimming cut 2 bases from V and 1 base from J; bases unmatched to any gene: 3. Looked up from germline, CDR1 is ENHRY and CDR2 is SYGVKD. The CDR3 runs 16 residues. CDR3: CAISEPGQGASYEQYF. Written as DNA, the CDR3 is TGTGCCATCAGTGAGCCGGGACAGGGGGCGTCCTACGAGCAGTACTTC.

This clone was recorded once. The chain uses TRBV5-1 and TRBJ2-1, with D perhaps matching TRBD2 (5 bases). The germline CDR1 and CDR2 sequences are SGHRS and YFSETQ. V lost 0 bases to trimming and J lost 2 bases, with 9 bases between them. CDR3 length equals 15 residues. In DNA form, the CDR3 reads TGCGCCAGCAGCTTGGACGGGATCGCCTACAATGAGCAGTTCTTC. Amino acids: CASSLDGIAYNEQFF.

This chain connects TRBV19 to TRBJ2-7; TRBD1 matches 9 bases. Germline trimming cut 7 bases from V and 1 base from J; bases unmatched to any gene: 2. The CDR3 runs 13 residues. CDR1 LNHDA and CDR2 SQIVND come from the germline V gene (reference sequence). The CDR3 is CASTGTGSYEQYF. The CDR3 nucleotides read TGTGCCAGTACCGGGACAGGGTCCTACGAGCAGTACTTC. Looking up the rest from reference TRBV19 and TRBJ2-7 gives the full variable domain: DGGITQSPKYLFRKEGQNVTLSCEQNLNHDAMYWYRQDPGQGLRLIYYSQIVNDFQKGDIAEGYSVSREKKESFPLTVTSAQKNPTAFYLCASTGTGSYEQYFGPGTRLTVT.

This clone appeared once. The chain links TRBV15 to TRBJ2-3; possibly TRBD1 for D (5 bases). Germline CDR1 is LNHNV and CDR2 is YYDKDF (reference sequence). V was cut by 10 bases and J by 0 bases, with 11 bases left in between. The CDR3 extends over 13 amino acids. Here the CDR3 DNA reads TGTGCCATCCAGACAGATAGCACAGATACGCAGTATTTT. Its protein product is CAIQTDSTDTQYF.

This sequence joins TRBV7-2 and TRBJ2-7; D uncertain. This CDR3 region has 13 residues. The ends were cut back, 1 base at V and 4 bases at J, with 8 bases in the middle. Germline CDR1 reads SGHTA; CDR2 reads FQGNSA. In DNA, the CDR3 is TGTGCCAGCAGCTTAGACGCACCGTACGAGCAGTACTTC. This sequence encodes CASSLDAPYEQYF.

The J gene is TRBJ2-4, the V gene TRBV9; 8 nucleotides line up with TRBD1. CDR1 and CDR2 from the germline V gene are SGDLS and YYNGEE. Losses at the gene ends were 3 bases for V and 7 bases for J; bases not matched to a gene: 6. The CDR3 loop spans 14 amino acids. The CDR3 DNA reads TGTGCCAGCAGCGCAGGACAGGGTTTGAACATTCAGTACTTC. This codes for CASSAGQGLNIQYF.

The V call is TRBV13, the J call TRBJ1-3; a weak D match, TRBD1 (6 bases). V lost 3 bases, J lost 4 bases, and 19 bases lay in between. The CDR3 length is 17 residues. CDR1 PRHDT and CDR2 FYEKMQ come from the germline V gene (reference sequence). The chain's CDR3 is CASSFGYRVDSGNTIYF. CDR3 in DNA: TGTGCCAGCAGCTTTGGTTACAGGGTAGACTCCGGAAACACCATATATTTT.